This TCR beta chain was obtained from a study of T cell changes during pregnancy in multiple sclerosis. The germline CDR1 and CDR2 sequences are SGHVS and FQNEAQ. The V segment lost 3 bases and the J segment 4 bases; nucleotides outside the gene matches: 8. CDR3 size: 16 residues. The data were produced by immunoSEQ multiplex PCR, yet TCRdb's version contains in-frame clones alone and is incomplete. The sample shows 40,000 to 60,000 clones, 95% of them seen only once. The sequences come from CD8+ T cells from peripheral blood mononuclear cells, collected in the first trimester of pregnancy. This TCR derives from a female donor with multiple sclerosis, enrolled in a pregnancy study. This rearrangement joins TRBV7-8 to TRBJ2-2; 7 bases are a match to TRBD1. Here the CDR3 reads CASSLNPGQITGELFF. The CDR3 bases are TGTGCCAGCAGCTTGAATCCGGGACAGATCACCGGGGAGCTGTTTTTT.